This TCR beta chain was found in a study of blood T cell repertoires in COVID-19. Study background: Acute-phase and convalescent COVID-19 samples originated in the United States, Italy and Spain. PBMCs, B-cell-depleted T cells, or T cells provided the cDNA or gDNA that made up the material.

Authors' analysis steps: Reference gene primer amplification in the assay estimated nucleated cell counts. Only in-frame clones appear in the TCRdb table, and some are missing; sequencing was by immunoSEQ multiplex PCR. V and J calls plus clone size are reproduced from that table; the DNA served to infer D and trimming. The sample lists around 250,000 clones, roughly 86% occurring once. Germline V gene lookup returns CDR1 SQVTM and CDR2 ANQGSEA. The CDR3 has 13 residues. Losses at the gene ends were 4 bases for V and 16 bases for J; bases not matched to a gene: 13. The sequence derives from a man older than 75 with acute or convalescent COVID-19. The chain recombines TRBV29-1 with TRBJ1-4; TRBD1 matches 9 bases. Sample: peripheral blood. CDR3 in DNA: TGCAGCGTTGTGGGAGAGGCCGGGACAGGGTGGTTTTTT. This encodes CSVVGEAGTGWFF.